The clone carrying this T cell receptor (beta chain) was observed at least ten times. The antigen remains undetermined. Because the CDR3 is missing its conserved closing phenylalanine or tryptophan, this is likely a read error. Regarding time point: patch test 2, 6 weeks after DPC sensitization. Treatment denoted: therapeutic diphenylcyclopropenone sensitization with weekly scalp DPC. V was shortened by 0 bases and J by 2 bases, with 12 bases between the two germline ends. The CDR3 runs 15 residues. In germline, CDR1 is SGHRS, CDR2 YFSETQ. This entry belongs to a study of human T cells and chemical hapten exposure. In the study overall: On the upper back, patch tests were applied with 0.01% DPC and read at 6 days. Findings and limits, study-wide: Because all patients had alopecia, their immune responses might differ from healthy ones.

It was the library that attached unique molecular identifiers to individual cDNA molecules. The authors' processing: The number of TCRs in each sample had a median of roughly 100,000 and spanned about 20,000 to 690,600. TCRdb called the RACE reads again in MiXCR, with one record for every CDR3 protein. Clone size and V and J calls follow TCRdb, not the original study. The data hold 35,000 to 45,000 distinct CDR3 sequences, with about 8.9% observed a single time. This clonotype was sampled from a woman aged 40 to 49 with alopecia areata. Some clones in this sample may be carry-over from other donors' samples. V usage is TRBV5-1 and J usage is TRBJ2-7; the D call may be TRBD1 or TRBD2 (5 bases each). The sequencing used whole blood, collected in connection with sensitization to the hapten diphenylcyclopropenone (DPC). The CDR3 coding sequence is TGCGCCAGCAGCTTGGGCCGGGACCCCACCTACGAGCAGTACTTA. Translation: CASSLGRDPTYEQYL.